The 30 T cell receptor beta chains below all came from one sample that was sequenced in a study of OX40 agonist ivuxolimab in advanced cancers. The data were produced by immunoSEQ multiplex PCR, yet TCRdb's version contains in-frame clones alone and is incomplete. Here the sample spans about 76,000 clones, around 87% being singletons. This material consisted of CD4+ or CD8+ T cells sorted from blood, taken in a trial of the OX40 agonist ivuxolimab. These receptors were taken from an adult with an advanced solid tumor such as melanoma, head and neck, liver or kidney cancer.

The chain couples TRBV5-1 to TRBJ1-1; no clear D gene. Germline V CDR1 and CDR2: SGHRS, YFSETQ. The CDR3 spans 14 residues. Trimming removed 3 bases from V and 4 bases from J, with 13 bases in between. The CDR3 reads CASSSVPRATEAFF. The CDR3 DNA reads TGCGCCAGCAGCTCCGTCCCGCGAGCCACTGAAGCTTTCTTT.

Here the CDR3 DNA reads TGTGCCAGCATAGGGCTGGGCACTGAAGCTTTCTTT. Translating it yields CASIGLGTEAFF. The gene calls are TRBV2 and TRBJ1-1; D call uncertain. Per germline, CDR1 SNHLY and CDR2 FYNNEI. The CDR3 totals 12 residues. V lost 7 bases, J lost 4 bases, and 10 bases lay in between.

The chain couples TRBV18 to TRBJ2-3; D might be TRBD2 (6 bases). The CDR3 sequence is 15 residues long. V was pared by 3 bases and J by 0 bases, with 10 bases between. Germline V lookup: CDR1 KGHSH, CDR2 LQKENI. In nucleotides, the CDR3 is TGTGCCAGCTCACCGTTAGCGGCTAGCACAGATACGCAGTATTTT. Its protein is CASSPLAASTDTQYF.

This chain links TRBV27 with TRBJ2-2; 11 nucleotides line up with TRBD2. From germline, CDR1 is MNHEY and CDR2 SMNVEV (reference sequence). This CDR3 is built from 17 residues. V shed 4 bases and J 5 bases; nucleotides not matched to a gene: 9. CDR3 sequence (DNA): TGTGCCAGCAGTTCCCTACTAGCGGGGGAAAGTACCGGGGAGCTGTTTTTT. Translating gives CASSSLLAGESTGELFF.

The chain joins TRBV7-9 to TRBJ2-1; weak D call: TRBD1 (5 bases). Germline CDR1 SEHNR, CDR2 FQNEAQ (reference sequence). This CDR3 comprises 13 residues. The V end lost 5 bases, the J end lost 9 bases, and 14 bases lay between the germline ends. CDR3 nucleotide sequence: TGTGCCAGCAGCGATGCAGGGTTGACTGAGCAGTTCTTC. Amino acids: CASSDAGLTEQFF.

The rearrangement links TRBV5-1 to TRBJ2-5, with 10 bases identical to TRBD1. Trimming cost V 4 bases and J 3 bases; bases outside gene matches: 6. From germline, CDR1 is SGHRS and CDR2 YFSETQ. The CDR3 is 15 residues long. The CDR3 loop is CASSRRQGAEETQYF. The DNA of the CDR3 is TGCGCCAGCAGCCGACGACAGGGGGCGGAAGAGACCCAGTACTTC.

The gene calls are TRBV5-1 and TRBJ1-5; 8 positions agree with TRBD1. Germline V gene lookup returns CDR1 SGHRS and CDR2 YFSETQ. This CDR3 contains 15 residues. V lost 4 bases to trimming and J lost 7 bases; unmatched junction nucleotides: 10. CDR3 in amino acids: CASSPTGEGRQPQHF. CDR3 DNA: TGCGCCAGCAGCCCGACAGGGGAGGGTAGGCAGCCCCAGCATTTT.

CDR3 DNA: TGTGCCAGCAGCGCCTCAGTTGTGGGGACCCATTCACCCCTCCACTTT. This gives the protein CASSASVVGTHSPLHF. The V call is TRBV9, the J call TRBJ1-6; the D gene is possibly TRBD1 (5 bases). V lost 3 bases and J lost 8, with 18 bases in between. Germline V lookup: CDR1 SGDLS, CDR2 YYNGEE. This CDR3 region has 16 residues.

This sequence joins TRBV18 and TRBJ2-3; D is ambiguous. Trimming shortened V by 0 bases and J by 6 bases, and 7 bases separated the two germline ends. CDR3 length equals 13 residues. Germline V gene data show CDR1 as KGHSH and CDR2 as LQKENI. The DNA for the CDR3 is TGTGCCAGCTCACCACCGGTAATGGATACGCAGTATTTT. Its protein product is CASSPPVMDTQYF.

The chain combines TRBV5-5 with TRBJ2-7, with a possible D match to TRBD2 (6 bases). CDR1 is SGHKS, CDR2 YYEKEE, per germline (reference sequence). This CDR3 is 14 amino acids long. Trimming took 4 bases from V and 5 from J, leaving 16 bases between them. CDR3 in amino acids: CASSVTGSSHEQYF. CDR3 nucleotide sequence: TGTGCCAGCAGCGTAACCGGGAGTTCACACGAGCAGTACTTC.

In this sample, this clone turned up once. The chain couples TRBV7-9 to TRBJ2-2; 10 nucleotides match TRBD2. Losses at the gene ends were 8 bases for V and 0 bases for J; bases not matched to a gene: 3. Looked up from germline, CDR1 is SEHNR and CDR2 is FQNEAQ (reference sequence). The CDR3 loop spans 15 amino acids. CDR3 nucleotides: TGTGCCAGCGGTGGACTAGCGGCGAACACCGGGGAGCTGTTTTTT. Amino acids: CASGGLAANTGELFF.

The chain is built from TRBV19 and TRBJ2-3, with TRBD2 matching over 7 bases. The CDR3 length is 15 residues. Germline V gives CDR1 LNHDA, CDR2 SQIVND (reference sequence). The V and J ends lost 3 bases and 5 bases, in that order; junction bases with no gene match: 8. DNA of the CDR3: TGTGCCAGTAGTATGGCGGGGGTTGGTGGAGATACGCAGTATTTT. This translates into CASSMAGVGGDTQYF.

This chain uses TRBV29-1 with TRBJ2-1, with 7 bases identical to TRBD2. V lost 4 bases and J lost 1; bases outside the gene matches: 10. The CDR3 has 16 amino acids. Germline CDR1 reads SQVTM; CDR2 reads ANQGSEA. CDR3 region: CSVVGGGGGSYNEQFF. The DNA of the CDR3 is TGCAGCGTTGTGGGTGGTGGCGGGGGTTCCTACAATGAGCAGTTCTTC.

The CDR3 sequence: CASSLAGTTDTQYF. CDR3 nucleotide sequence: TGTGCCAGCAGCTTGGCAGGGACAACAGATACGCAGTATTTT. The chain links TRBV5-4 to TRBJ2-3; D is perhaps TRBD1 (6 bases). V lost 0 bases and J lost 3, with 8 bases in between. The V gene's germline CDR1 is SGHNT and CDR2 YYREEE (reference sequence). This CDR3 has 14 residues.

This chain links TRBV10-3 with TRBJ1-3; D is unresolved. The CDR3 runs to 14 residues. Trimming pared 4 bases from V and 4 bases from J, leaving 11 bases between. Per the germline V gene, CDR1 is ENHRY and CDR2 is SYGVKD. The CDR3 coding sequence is TGTGCCATCAGTGGCGGTTCGGGAGGAAACACCATATATTTT. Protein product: CAISGGSGGNTIYF.

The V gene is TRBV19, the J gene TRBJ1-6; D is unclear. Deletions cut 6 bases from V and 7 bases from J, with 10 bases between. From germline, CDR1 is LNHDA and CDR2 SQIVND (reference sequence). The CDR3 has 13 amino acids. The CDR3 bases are TGTGCCAGTAGGGGGTCGGGGAATTCACCCCTCCACTTT. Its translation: CASRGSGNSPLHF. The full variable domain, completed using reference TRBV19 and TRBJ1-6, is DGGITQSPKYLFRKEGQNVTLSCEQNLNHDAMYWYRQDPGQGLRLIYYSQIVNDFQKGDIAEGYSVSREKKESFPLTVTSAQKNPTAFYLCASRGSGNSPLHFGNGTRLTVT.

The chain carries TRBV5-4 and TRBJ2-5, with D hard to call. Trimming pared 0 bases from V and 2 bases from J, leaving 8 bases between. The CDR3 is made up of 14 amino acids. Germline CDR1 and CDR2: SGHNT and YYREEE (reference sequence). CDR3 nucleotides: TGTGCCAGCAGCTTGGGACTCACACAAGAGACCCAGTACTTC. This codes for CASSLGLTQETQYF.

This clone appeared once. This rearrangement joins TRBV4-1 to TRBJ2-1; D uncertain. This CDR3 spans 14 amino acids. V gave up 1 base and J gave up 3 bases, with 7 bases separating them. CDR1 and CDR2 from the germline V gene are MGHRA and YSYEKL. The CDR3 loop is CASSQVLSYNEQFF. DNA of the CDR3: TGCGCCAGCAGCCAAGTTCTCAGCTACAATGAGCAGTTCTTC.

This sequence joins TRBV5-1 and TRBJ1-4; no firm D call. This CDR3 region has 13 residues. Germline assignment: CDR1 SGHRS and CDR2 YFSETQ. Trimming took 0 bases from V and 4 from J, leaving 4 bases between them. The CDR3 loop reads CASSLAHNEKLFF. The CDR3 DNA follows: TGCGCCAGCAGCTTGGCCCATAATGAAAAACTGTTTTTT.

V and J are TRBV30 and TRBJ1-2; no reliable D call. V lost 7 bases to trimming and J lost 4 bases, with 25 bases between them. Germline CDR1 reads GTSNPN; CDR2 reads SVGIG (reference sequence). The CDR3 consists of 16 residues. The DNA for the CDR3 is TGTGCCTTGTCCAGGCGTGTCCGTATGGATTCCTATGGCTACACCTTC. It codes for CALSRRVRMDSYGYTF.

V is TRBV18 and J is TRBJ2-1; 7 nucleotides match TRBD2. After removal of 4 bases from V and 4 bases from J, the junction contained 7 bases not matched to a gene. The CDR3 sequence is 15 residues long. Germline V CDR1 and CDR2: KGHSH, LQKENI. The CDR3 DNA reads TGTGCCAGCTCACGTCTGGCGGGGGTTTACAATGAGCAGTTCTTC. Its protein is CASSRLAGVYNEQFF.

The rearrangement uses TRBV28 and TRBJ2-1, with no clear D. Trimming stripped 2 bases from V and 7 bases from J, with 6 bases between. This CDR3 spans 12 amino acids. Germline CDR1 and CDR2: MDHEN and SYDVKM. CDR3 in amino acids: CASSLRRNEQFF. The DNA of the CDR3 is TGTGCCAGCAGTTTACGACGAAATGAGCAGTTCTTC.

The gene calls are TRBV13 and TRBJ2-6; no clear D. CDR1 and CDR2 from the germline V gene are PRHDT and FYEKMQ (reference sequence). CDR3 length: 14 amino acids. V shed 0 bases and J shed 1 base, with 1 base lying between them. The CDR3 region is CASSLGSGANVLTF. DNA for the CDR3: TGTGCCAGCAGCTTAGGGTCTGGGGCCAACGTCCTGACTTTC.

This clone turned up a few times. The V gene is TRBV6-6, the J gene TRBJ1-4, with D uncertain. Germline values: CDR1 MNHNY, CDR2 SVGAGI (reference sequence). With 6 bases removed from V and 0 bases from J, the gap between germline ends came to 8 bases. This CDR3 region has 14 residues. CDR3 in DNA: TGTGCCAGCAGCGGAGGTTCAACTAATGAAAAACTGTTTTTT. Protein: CASSGGSTNEKLFF.

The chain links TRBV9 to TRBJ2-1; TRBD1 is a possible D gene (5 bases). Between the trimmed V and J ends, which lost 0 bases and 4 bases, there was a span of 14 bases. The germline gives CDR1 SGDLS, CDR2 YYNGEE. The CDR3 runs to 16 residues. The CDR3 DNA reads TGTGCCAGCAGCGTAGGTTGGGGCAAGTTATACAATGAGCAGTTCTTC. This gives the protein CASSVGWGKLYNEQFF.

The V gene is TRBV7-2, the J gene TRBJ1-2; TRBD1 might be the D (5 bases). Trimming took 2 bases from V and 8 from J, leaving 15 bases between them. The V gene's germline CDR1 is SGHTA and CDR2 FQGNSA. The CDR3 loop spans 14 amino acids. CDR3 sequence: CASSLTGQGHGYTF. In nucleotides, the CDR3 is TGTGCCAGCAGCTTAACTGGTCAGGGTCACGGCTACACCTTC. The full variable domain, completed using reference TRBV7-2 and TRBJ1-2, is GAGVSQSPSNKVTEKGKDVELRCDPISGHTALYWYRQSLGQGLEFLIYFQGNSAPDKSGLPSDRFSAERTGGSVSTLTIQRTQQEDSAVYLCASSLTGQGHGYTFGSGTRLTVV.

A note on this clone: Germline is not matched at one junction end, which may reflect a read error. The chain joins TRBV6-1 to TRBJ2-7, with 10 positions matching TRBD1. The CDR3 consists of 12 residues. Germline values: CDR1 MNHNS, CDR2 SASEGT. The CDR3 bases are TGTGCCAGCAGTGAATCGGGGACAGGGGAAGACTTC. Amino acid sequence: CASSESGTGEDF.

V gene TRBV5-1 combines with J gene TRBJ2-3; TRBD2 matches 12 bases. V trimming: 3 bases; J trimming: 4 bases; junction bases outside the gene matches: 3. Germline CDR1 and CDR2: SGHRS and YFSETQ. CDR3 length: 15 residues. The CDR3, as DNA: TGCGCCAGCAGCTCGACTAGCGGGGGCGCAGATACGCAGTATTTT. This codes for CASSSTSGGADTQYF.

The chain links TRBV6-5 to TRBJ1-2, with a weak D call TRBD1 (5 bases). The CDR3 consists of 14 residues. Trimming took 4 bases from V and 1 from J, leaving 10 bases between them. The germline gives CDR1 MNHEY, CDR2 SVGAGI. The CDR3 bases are TGTGCCAGCAGTTTCGAGGGGAATAACTATGGCTACACCTTC. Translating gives CASSFEGNNYGYTF.

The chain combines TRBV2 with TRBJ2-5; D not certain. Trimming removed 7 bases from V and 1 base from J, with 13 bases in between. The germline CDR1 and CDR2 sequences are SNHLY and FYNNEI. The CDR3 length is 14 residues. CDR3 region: CASIQSAFQETQYF. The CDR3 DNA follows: TGTGCCAGCATCCAATCAGCCTTCCAAGAGACCCAGTACTTC.